The 9 T cell receptor beta chains in this list originate from one sample, sequenced in a study of cytomegalovirus exposure and HLA in healthy donors. It was with 60 Vbeta and 13 Jbeta primers that the PCR ran. TCRdb keeps only in-frame clones here, not all; method: immunoSEQ multiplex PCR. The table lists 150,000 to 200,000 clones, around 80% of them singletons. The specimen sequenced was PBMCs. The source of these receptors is a male donor in good health and CMV-seronegative.

This rearrangement joins TRBV2 to TRBJ2-7; the D gene is possibly TRBD1 (6 bases). This CDR3 is 14 amino acids long. Looked up from germline, CDR1 is SNHLY and CDR2 is FYNNEI. Trimming took 8 bases from V and 2 from J, leaving 16 bases between them. The CDR3 spells CASLPQGPTYEQYF. The CDR3 DNA sequence: TGTGCCAGCCTCCCACAGGGTCCGACCTACGAGCAGTACTTC.

This clone has only one observation. J is TRBJ2-1 and V is TRBV7-9, with 7 nucleotides matching TRBD2. Trimming at V came to 1 base and at J to 7 bases, leaving 4 bases not matched to a gene. In germline, CDR1 is SEHNR, CDR2 FQNEAQ (reference sequence). This CDR3 comprises 14 residues. Here the CDR3 reads CASSLVAGVNEQFF. In DNA form, the CDR3 reads TGTGCCAGCAGCTTAGTGGCGGGGGTAAATGAGCAGTTCTTC.

This clone came up once. An end of the junction does not agree with germline; a read error may underlie this. The chain joins TRBV6-1 to TRBJ2-1, with TRBD2 matching 8 bases. Germline loops: CDR1 MNHNS, CDR2 SASEGT. The CDR3 spans 14 residues. The CDR3 sequence is CANSEVRGGHEQFF. CDR3 in DNA: TGTGCCAACAGTGAAGTCCGGGGGGGGCATGAGCAGTTCTTC.

The V gene is TRBV7-8, the J gene TRBJ2-7; 9 bases line up with TRBD2. After removal of 3 bases from V and 0 bases from J, the junction contained 9 bases not matched to a gene. The CDR3 covers 17 residues. Germline CDR1 is SGHVS and CDR2 is FQNEAQ. The CDR3 is CASSLLAGPLSSYEQYF. In DNA form, the CDR3 reads TGTGCCAGCAGCTTGCTAGCGGGGCCCCTAAGCTCCTACGAGCAGTACTTC.

V is TRBV6-1 and J is TRBJ2-1; 14 bases align to TRBD2. This CDR3 comprises 15 residues. CDR1 is MNHNS and CDR2 is SASEGT in the germline V gene. Trimming cost V 11 bases and J 6 bases; bases outside gene matches: 9. This chain's CDR3 is CAGFSGTSGGNEQFF. DNA for the CDR3: TGTGCCGGTTTTTCCGGGACTAGCGGGGGCAATGAGCAGTTCTTC.

This chain uses TRBV5-6 with TRBJ2-7; D is possibly TRBD2 (6 bases). Trimming left V 3 bases short and J 2 bases short, with 12 bases between. In germline, CDR1 is SGHDT, CDR2 YYEEEE. The CDR3 loop spans 14 amino acids. CDR3 region: CASSWGDSAYEQYF. The DNA for the CDR3 is TGTGCCAGCAGCTGGGGGGACTCTGCCTACGAGCAGTACTTC.

The rearrangement uses TRBV5-1 and TRBJ2-3; D perhaps matches TRBD1 (6 bases). V was clipped by 1 base and J by 4 bases, with 16 bases between them. CDR3 size: 16 residues. Germline CDR1 is SGHRS and CDR2 is YFSETQ. CDR3 amino acids: CASSLMGPGGADTQYF. The CDR3 nucleotides read TGCGCCAGCAGCTTGATGGGACCTGGGGGCGCAGATACGCAGTATTTT.

The gene calls are TRBV30 and TRBJ2-3; possibly TRBD2 for D (6 bases). V was shortened by 2 bases and J by 3 bases, with 15 bases between the two germline ends. The CDR3 covers 15 residues. Per germline, CDR1 GTSNPN and CDR2 SVGIG (reference sequence). The CDR3 sequence is CAWSRAGRSTDTQYF. CDR3 bases: TGTGCCTGGAGTAGGGCGGGGCGATCAACAGATACGCAGTATTTT. The full variable domain, its missing parts supplied by reference TRBV30 and TRBJ2-3, is SQTIHQWPATLVQPVGSPLSLECTVEGTSNPNLYWYRQAAGRGLQLLFYSVGIGQISSEVPQNLSASRPQDRQFILSSKKLLLSDSGFYLCAWSRAGRSTDTQYFGPGTRLTVL.

This rearrangement joins TRBV5-4 to TRBJ2-1; TRBD2 agrees at 14 bases. CDR3 length: 15 residues. Germline lookup yields CDR1 SGHNT and CDR2 YYREEE (reference sequence). V trimming: 2 bases; J trimming: 10 bases; junction bases outside the gene matches: 5. Here the CDR3 DNA reads TGTGCCAGCAGCTTCAGGGGACTAGCGGGAGACGAGCAGTTCTTC. Translating it yields CASSFRGLAGDEQFF.